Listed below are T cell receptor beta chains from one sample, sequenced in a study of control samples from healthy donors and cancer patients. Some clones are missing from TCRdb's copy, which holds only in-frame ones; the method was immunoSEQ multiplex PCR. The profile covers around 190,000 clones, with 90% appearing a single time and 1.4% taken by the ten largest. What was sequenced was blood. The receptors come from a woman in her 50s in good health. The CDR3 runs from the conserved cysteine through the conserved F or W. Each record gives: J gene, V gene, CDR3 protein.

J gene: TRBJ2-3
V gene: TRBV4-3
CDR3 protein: CASSQDARVDTQYF

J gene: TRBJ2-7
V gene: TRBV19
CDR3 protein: CASSPGTGTYEQYF

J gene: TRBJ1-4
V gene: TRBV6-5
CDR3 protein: CASTATVWEKLFF

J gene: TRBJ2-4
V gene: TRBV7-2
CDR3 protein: CASSLYDVWYF

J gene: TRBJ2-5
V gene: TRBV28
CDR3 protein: CASSFVRVFLGGADQETQYF

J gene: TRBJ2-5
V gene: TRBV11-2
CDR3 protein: CASSPQDSHPRETQYF

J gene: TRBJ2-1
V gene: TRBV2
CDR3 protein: CASRATSGATYNEQFF

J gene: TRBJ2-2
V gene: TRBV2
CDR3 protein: CASGLARNTGELFF

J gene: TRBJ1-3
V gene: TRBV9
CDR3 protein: CASSVASGGRNTIYF

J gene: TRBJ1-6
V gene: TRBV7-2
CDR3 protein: CASSSGRARGNSPLHF

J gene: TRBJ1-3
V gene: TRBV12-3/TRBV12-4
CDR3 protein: CASSLQGADIYF

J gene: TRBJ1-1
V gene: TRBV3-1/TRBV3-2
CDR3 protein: CASSQEGNRNTEAFF

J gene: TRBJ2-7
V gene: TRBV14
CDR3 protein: CASSLLITGSSYEQYF

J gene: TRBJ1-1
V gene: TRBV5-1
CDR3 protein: CASSLVGGEAFF

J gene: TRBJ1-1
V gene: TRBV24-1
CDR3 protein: CAARGRTGTGEAFF

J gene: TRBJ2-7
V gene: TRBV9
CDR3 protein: CASSVTGGSYEQYF

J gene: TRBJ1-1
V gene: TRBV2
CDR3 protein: CASSLKRAGTNTEAFF

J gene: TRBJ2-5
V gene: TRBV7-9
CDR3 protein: CASSLFGQAGETQYF

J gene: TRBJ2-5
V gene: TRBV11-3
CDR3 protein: CASSEGQGAGETQYF

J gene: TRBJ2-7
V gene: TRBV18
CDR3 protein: CASSPPGVDEQYF

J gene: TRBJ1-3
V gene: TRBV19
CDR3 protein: CASSIVSGHGNTIYF

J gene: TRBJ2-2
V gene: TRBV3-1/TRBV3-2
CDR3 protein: CASSFLPGQNTGELFF

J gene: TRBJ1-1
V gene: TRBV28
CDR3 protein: CASLSVQGVDTEAFF

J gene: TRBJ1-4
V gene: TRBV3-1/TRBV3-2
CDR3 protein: CASSQGTGANEKLFF

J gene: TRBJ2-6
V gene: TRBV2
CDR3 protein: CASSEGTSSGANVLTF

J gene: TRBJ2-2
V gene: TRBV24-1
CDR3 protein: CATSPGQGTVVNTGELFF

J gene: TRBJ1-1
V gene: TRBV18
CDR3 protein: CASSPQTGAFF

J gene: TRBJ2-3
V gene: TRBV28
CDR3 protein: CASSNLGGRTDTQYF

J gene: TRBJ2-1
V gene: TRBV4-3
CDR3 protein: CASSYLAGGPNEQFF

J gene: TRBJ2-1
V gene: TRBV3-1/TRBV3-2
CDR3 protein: CASSPRVDINEQFF

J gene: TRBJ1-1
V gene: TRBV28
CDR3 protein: CASTGTTEAFF